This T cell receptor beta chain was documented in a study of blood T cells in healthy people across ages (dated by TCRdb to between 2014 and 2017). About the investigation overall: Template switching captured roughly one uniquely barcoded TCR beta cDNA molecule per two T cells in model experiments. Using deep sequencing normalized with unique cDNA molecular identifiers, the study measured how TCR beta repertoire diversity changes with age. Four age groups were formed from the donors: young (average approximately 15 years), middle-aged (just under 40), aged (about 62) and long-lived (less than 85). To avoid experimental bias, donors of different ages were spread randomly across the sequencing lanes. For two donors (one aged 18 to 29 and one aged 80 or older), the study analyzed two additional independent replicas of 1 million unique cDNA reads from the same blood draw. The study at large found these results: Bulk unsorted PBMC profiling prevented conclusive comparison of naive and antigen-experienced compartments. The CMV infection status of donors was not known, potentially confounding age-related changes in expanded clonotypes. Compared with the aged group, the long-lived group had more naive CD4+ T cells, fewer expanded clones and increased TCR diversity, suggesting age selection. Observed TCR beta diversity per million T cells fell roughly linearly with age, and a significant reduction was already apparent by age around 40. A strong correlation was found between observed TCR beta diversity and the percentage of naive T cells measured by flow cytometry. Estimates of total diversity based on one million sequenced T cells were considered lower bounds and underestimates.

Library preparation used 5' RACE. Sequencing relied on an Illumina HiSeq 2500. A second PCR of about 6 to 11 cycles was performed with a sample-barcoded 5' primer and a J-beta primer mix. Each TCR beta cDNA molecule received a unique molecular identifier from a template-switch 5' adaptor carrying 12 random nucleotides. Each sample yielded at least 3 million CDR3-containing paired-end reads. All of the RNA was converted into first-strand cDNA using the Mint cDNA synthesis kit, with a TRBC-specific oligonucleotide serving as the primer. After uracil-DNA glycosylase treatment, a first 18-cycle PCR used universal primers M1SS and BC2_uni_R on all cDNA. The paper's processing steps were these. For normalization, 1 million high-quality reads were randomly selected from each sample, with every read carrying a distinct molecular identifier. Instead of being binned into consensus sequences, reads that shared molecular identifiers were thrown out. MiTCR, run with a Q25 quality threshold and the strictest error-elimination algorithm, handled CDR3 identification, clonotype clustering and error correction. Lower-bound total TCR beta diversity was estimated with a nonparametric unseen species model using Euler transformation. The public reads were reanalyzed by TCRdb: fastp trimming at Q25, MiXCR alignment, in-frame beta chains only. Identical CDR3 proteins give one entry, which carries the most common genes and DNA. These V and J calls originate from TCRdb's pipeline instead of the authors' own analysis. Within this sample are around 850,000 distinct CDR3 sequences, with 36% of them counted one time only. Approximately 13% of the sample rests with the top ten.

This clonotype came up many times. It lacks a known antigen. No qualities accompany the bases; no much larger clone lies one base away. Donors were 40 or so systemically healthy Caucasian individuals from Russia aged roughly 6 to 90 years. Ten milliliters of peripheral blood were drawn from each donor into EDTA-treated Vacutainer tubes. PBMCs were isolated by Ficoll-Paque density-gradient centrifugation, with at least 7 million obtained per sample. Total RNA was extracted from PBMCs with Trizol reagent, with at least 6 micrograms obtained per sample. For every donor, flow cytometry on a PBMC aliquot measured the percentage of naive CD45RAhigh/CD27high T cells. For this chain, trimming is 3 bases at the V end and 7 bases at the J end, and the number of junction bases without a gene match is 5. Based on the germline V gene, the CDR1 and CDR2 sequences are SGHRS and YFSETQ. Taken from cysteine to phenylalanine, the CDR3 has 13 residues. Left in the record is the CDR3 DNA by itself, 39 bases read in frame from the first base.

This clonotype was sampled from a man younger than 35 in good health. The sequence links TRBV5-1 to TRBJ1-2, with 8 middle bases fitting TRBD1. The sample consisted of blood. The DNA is TGCGCCAGCAGCTCGGACAGGGACCCTGGCTACACCTTC. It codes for CASSSDRDPGYTF.